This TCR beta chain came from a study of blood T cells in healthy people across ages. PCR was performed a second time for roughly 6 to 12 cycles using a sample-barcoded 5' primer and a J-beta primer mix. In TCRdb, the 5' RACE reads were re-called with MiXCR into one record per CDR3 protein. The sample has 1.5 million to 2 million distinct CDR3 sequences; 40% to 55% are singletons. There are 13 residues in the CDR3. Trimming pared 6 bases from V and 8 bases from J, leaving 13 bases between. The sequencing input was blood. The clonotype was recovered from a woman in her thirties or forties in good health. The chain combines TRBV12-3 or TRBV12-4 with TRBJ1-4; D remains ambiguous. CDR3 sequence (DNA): TGTGCCAGCAGACGGTGGACGGACGAAAAACTGTTTTTT. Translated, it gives CASRRWTDEKLFF.